The TCR beta chain described here comes from a study of metastatic and nonmetastatic thyroid tumors. General observations from the study: For both blood and tumor, malignant thyroid tumors reportedly showed significantly higher TCR beta diversity than benign nodules did.

This clone was counted at least ten times. Its antigen remains unknown. The germline CDR1 and CDR2 sequences are GTSNPN and SVGIG (reference sequence). J was trimmed by 5 bases and V by 2 bases; bases with no gene match: 4. The CDR3 spans 14 residues. TCRdb re-clonotyped the PCR reads through MiXCR. This table holds roughly 90,000 clones, under 15% found once. All patients reached thyroid surgery having received no treatment beforehand. This sequence originates from a female donor with papillary thyroid cancer or a benign thyroid nodule (not recorded which). Some clones in this sample may be carry-over from other donors' samples. The chain uses TRBV30 and TRBJ2-3; 10 nucleotides line up with TRBD2. Sequenced: blood. CDR3 sequence (DNA): TGTGCCTGGAGTTTAGCGGGGGGTAGAGATACGCAGTATTTT. Its translation is CAWSLAGGRDTQYF.